The 10 T cell receptor beta chains below all came from one sample that was sequenced in a study of blood T cell repertoires in COVID-19. Some clones are missing from TCRdb's copy, which holds only in-frame ones; the method was immunoSEQ multiplex PCR. The sample has about 380,000 clones, 85% to 90% seen once; the top ten hold 1.2%. The material sequenced was PBMCs or T cells enriched from blood (not recorded which). These receptors were obtained from a woman aged 18-29 years who had recovered from COVID-19.

V gene TRBV27 combines with J gene TRBJ1-1; tentative D call: TRBD1 (5 bases). This CDR3 is built from 17 residues. From germline, CDR1 is MNHEY and CDR2 SMNVEV (reference sequence). Trimming cost V 2 bases and J 0 bases, with 16 bases left between them. The CDR3 region is CASSLTPTGSMNTEAFF. The DNA for the CDR3 is TGTGCCAGCAGTTTAACCCCCACAGGTTCCATGAACACTGAAGCTTTCTTT.

The gene calls are TRBV2 and TRBJ1-1, with 8 bases that match TRBD1. Germline trimming cut 5 bases from V and 2 bases from J; bases unmatched to any gene: 4. Germline-derived CDR1 and CDR2 are SNHLY and FYNNEI. The CDR3 sequence is 14 residues long. Here the CDR3 DNA reads TGTGCCAGCAGTTTTGGACAGGGTAACACTGAAGCTTTCTTT. Its translation: CASSFGQGNTEAFF.

V gene TRBV19 combines with J gene TRBJ1-2; 7 bases are a match to TRBD1. Germline trimming cut 10 bases from V and 5 bases from J; bases unmatched to any gene: 16. The CDR3 sequence is 15 residues long. The germline CDR1 and CDR2 sequences are LNHDA and SQIVND (reference sequence). The CDR3 region has the DNA TGTGCCACGGAACCCCCCAGAGGGACAGCATATGGCTACACCTTC. This codes for CATEPPRGTAYGYTF.

The rearrangement links TRBV6-5 to TRBJ1-1; 9 positions agree with TRBD1. Unmatched junction bases numbered 3, after V lost 4 bases and J lost 6 bases. The CDR3 sequence is 13 residues long. The germline gives CDR1 MNHEY, CDR2 SVGAGI. CDR3 loop: CASSFGDRAEAFF. In DNA, the CDR3 is TGTGCCAGCAGTTTCGGGGACAGGGCTGAAGCTTTCTTT.

The rearrangement joins TRBV3-1 (or the pseudogene TRBV3-2) to TRBJ2-7, with unresolved D. This CDR3 region has 13 residues. Germline-derived CDR1 and CDR2 are LGHDT and YNNKEL (reference sequence). The ends were cut back, 3 bases at V and 5 bases at J, with 11 bases in the middle. Here the CDR3 reads CASSQFYTDEQYF. The CDR3 region has the DNA TGTGCCAGCAGCCAGTTCTATACCGACGAGCAGTACTTC.

Written as DNA, the CDR3 is TGTGCCAGCAGTGAATTGGGCGGGAGTCCTGGAAACACCATATATTTT. Its protein is CASSELGGSPGNTIYF. The chain carries TRBV2 and TRBJ1-3; D remains unclear. The CDR3 is 16 residues long. Germline lookup yields CDR1 SNHLY and CDR2 FYNNEI. Trimming removed 2 bases from V and 2 bases from J, with 13 bases in between.

This chain joins TRBV28 and TRBJ1-2, with TRBD1 matching 8 bases. The CDR3 length is 14 residues. Germline V CDR1 and CDR2: MDHEN, SYDVKM. J was trimmed by 8 bases and V by 5 bases; bases with no gene match: 10. In DNA, the CDR3 is TGTGCCAGCAGTCCAACAGGGGGGGGTCAGGGCTACACCTTC. Its translation is CASSPTGGGQGYTF.

This clone was found a few times. The chain recombines TRBV19 with TRBJ1-1; D not certain. The CDR3 consists of 14 residues. V lost 9 bases, J lost 1 base, and 15 bases lay in between. The germline gives CDR1 LNHDA, CDR2 SQIVND (reference sequence). This CDR3 is CASCLGQANTEAFF. CDR3 DNA: TGTGCCAGCTGCCTTGGCCAGGCGAACACTGAAGCTTTCTTT.

The chain has TRBV2 and TRBJ1-5; tentative D call: TRBD1 (5 bases). Per the germline V gene, CDR1 is SNHLY and CDR2 is FYNNEI. V was trimmed by 4 bases and J by 7 bases, leaving 23 bases between them. This CDR3 is built from 17 residues. CDR3 DNA sequence: TGTGCCAGCAGTGTAGTCAGGCTTGGGGGAGGGAAGCAGCCCCAGCATTTT. It encodes CASSVVRLGGGKQPQHF. The whole variable domain, remainder taken from reference TRBV2 and TRBJ1-5, is EPEVTQTPSHQVTQMGQEVILRCVPISNHLYFYWYRQILGQKVEFLVSFYNNEISEKSEIFDDQFSVERPDGSNFTLKIRSTKLEDSAMYFCASSVVRLGGGKQPQHFGDGTRLSIL.

This chain connects TRBV16 to TRBJ2-7, with TRBD1 matching over 9 bases. Per the germline V gene, CDR1 is KGHSY and CDR2 is FQNENV. This CDR3 has 15 amino acids. The V and J ends lost 0 bases and 5 bases, in that order; junction bases with no gene match: 5. CDR3: CASSQSGTGINEQYF. The CDR3 bases are TGTGCCAGCAGCCAATCGGGGACAGGGATCAACGAGCAGTACTTC.